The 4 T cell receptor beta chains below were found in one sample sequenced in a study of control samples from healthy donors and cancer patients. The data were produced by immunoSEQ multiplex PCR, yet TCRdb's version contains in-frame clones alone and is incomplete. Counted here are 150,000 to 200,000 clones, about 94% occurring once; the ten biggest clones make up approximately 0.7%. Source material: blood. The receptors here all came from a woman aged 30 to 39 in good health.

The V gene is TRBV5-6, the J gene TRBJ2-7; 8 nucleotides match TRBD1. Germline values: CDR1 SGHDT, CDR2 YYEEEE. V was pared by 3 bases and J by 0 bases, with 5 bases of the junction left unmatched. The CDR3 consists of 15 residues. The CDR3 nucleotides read TGTGCCAGCAGCTCCGGGACAGGCCTCTCCTACGAGCAGTACTTC. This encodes CASSSGTGLSYEQYF.

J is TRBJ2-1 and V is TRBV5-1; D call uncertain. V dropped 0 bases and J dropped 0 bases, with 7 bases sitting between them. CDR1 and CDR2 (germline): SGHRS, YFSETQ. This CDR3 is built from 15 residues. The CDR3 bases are TGCGCCAGCAGCTTGGCTCTTCTCTCCTACAATGAGCAGTTCTTC. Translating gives CASSLALLSYNEQFF.

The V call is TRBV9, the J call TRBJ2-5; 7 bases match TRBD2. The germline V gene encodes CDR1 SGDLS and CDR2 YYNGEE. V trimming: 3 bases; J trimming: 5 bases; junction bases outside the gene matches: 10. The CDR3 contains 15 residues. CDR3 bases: TGTGCCAGCAGCGCGGGGGGTGTCGGAATGGAGACCCAGTACTTC. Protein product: CASSAGGVGMETQYF.

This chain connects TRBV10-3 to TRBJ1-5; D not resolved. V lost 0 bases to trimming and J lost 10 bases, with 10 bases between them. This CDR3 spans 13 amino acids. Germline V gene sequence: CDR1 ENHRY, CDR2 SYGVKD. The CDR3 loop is CAISESRTVPQHF. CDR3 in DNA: TGTGCCATCAGTGAGTCAAGAACGGTCCCCCAGCATTTT.